This T cell receptor beta chain was profiled in a study of chemoradiotherapy in HPV16-positive cancers. Study-wide results and limits: Candidate HPV-specific clones and E7-related TCR motifs grew in tumor during treatment.

The V end was cut by 3 bases, the J end by 7 bases, with 12 bases between. The CDR3 has 14 residues. CDR1 and CDR2 (germline): SGHAT, FQNNGV. Assay: immunoSEQ multiplex PCR; the TCRdb copy retains only in-frame clones and omits some. The table lists about 14,000 clones, approximately 91% of them singletons. This clone has more than one count but fewer than ten. Its antigen is not known. This clonotype was obtained from a human donor with HPV-associated anogenital cancer. The rearrangement uses TRBV11-2 and TRBJ1-4; D is possibly TRBD1 (6 bases). This material consisted of blood, taken from a patient who underwent chemoradiotherapy. In DNA form, the CDR3 reads TGTGCCAGCAGCTTTTGGGGGGGGCGTGAAAAACTGTTTTTT. It translates to CASSFWGGREKLFF. Full variable domain (rest looked up from reference TRBV11-2 and TRBJ1-4): EAGVAQSPRYKIIEKRQSVAFWCNPISGHATLYWYQQILGQGPKLLIQFQNNGVVDDSQLPKDRFSAERLKGVDSTLKIQPAKLEDSAVYLCASSFWGGREKLFFGSGTQLSVL.